Presented here are 7 T cell receptor beta chains from one specimen sequenced in a study of neoadjuvant anti-PD-1 for oral cavity cancer. The time point here: after neoadjuvant nivolumab, at surgical resection. TCRdb's copy holds only in-frame clones and misses some; the assay was immunoSEQ multiplex PCR. In the table there are about 9,600 clones, 66% of which are singletons. The sample was PBMCs, taken after nivolumab (anti-PD-1) treatment. The receptors were sampled from a person aged 35 to 85 with oral cavity squamous cell carcinoma.

The table lists this clone with a count of one. In DNA, the CDR3 is TGCGCCAGCAGCCTCACCCGGGCAGCCTATTACGAGCAGTACTTC. This encodes CASSLTRAAYYEQYF. The chain is built from TRBV5-1 and TRBJ2-7; D uncertain. CDR3 length: 15 residues. The germline gives CDR1 SGHRS, CDR2 YFSETQ. Trimming left V 4 bases short and J 4 bases short, with 18 bases between.

The chain couples TRBV7-3 to TRBJ1-1; D might be TRBD1 (6 bases). V lost 5 bases and J 0 bases, leaving 10 bases between the germline ends. This CDR3 is built from 14 residues. The germline V gene has CDR1 SGHTA and CDR2 FQGTGA. This CDR3 reads CASSLSGVNTEAFF. CDR3 nucleotide sequence: TGTGCCAGCAGCCTCTCAGGGGTGAACACTGAAGCTTTCTTT.

As regards this clone: The sample holds other DNA sequences that translate to the same CDR3. CDR3 sequence reads: CAWSEQGYEQYF. The CDR3 DNA sequence: TGTGCCTGGAGCGAACAGGGATACGAGCAGTACTTC. The chain links TRBV30 to TRBJ2-7, with D possibly TRBD1 on 6 matching bases. Looked up from germline, CDR1 is GTSNPN and CDR2 is SVGIG (reference sequence). The CDR3 spans 12 residues. V was clipped by 3 bases and J by 4 bases, with 10 bases between them.

In DNA form, the CDR3 reads TGCAGTGCTAGAGCGGGAGAGACCCAGTACTTC. Translating gives CSARAGETQYF. V usage is TRBV20-1 and J usage is TRBJ2-5; no clear D gene. The CDR3 totals 11 residues. The V gene's germline CDR1 is DFQATT and CDR2 SNEGSKA (reference sequence). V lost 1 base and J lost 4, with 4 bases in between.

This clone was recorded once. The chain carries TRBV6-1 and TRBJ2-1; D gene ambiguous. V was clipped by 4 bases and J by 0 bases, with 10 bases between them. CDR1 is MNHNS, CDR2 SASEGT, per germline. The CDR3 length is 15 residues. For the CDR3, the DNA is TGTGCCAGCAGTGTAGGGCAAGGCTCCTACAATGAGCAGTTCTTC. Translation: CASSVGQGSYNEQFF.

The chain employs TRBV7-3 and TRBJ1-1; possibly TRBD1 for D (6 bases). The V end lost 5 bases, the J end lost 2 bases, and 9 bases lay between the germline ends. This CDR3 spans 13 amino acids. CDR1 and CDR2 (germline): SGHTA, FQGTGA. The CDR3 sequence is CASSLDSNTEAFF. For the CDR3, the DNA is TGTGCCAGCAGCCTGGACAGTAACACTGAAGCTTTCTTT.

V usage is TRBV15 and J usage is TRBJ2-5; D not resolved. Germline-derived CDR1 and CDR2 are LNHNV and YYDKDF (reference sequence). The CDR3 loop spans 14 amino acids. The V end lost 4 bases, the J end lost 3 bases, and 12 bases lay between the germline ends. In DNA, the CDR3 is TGTGCCACCAGCAAGAACATAGTCGAAGAGACCCAGTACTTC. This encodes CATSKNIVEETQYF.